This T cell receptor (beta chain) was captured by sequencing in a study of neoadjuvant anti-PD-1 for oral cavity cancer. Study as a whole: Non-progressing patients received a fourth nivolumab dose near day 43, then surgery on days 50-56.

Assay used: immunoSEQ multiplex PCR; TCRdb lists only in-frame clones, some missing. Among some 10,000 clones, 61% were seen once, and the ten largest hold less than 4.5%. Study-level results: Post-nivolumab, blood T cell clonality was significantly elevated in non-responders.

V was pared by 0 bases and J by 10 bases, with 10 bases between. The germline CDR1 and CDR2 sequences are SGHTA and FQGNSA. The CDR3 totals 12 residues. Concerning this clone itself: Its antigen is currently unknown.

The sample's time point: after neoadjuvant nivolumab, at surgical resection. Patients were newly diagnosed with stage II-IVA oral cavity squamous cell carcinoma without prior systemic or radiation treatment. The sequenced sample was PBMCs, obtained after nivolumab (anti-PD-1) treatment. This clonotype originated in a person aged 35-79 years with oral cavity squamous cell carcinoma. The chain carries TRBV7-2 and TRBJ2-7, with D hard to call. CDR3 loop: CASSLAALGQYF. CDR3 nucleotide sequence: TGTGCCAGCAGCTTAGCGGCGCTAGGCCAGTACTTC.